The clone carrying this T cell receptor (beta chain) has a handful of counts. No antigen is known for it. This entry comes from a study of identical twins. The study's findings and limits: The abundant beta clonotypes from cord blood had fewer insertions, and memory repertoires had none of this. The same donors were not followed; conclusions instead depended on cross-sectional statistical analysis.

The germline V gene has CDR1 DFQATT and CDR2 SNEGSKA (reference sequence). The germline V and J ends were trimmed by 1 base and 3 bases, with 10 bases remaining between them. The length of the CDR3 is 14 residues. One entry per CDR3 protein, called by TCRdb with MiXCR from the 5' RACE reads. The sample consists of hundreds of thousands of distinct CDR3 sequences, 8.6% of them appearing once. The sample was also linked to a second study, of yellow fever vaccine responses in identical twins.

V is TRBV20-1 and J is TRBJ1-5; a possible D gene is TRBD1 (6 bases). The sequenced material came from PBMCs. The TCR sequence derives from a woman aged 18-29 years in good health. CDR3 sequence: CSARGTVHNQPQHF. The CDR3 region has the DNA TGCAGTGCTAGAGGGACAGTCCACAATCAGCCCCAGCATTTT.